A single sample gave rise to the 22 T cell receptor beta chains below, sequenced in a study of T cell responses to AZD1222 COVID-19 vaccine. Libraries were prepared by immunoSEQ multiplex PCR; TCRdb keeps only in-frame clonotypes and omits some of them. The sample yields about 120,000 clones, 88% seen once. Sequenced here: peripheral blood, sampled on day 0 of AZD1222 vaccination. These receptors all come from an adult in good health.

The chain links TRBV18 to TRBJ2-2, with D maybe TRBD2 (6 bases). This CDR3 is 17 amino acids long. V lost 3 bases and J lost 3, with 17 bases in between. CDR1 and CDR2 from the germline V gene are KGHSH and LQKENI. The CDR3 region is CASSPGGNGPYTGELFF. CDR3 nucleotides: TGTGCCAGCTCACCGGGAGGTAACGGGCCATACACCGGGGAGCTGTTTTTT.

This clone was seen once. V and J are TRBV4-1 and TRBJ2-7; TRBD2 matches 13 bases. The V gene's germline CDR1 is MGHRA and CDR2 YSYEKL. V trimming: 0 bases; J trimming: 6 bases; junction bases outside the gene matches: 8. This CDR3 has 17 residues. The CDR3 DNA is TGCGCCAGCAGCCAAGATGAAGGACTAGCGGGGGTAGCCGAGCAGTACTTC. Encoded protein: CASSQDEGLAGVAEQYF.

This sequence joins TRBV6-2 or TRBV6-3 and TRBJ2-7, with D possibly being TRBD2 (5 bases). The V gene lost 5 bases and the J gene lost 4 bases, with 12 bases spanning the gap. The length of the CDR3 is 13 residues. The germline CDR1 and CDR2 sequences are MNHEY and SVGEGT. The CDR3 nucleotides are TGTGCCAGCAGTACCGGACTGGGGTACGAGCAGTACTTC. This translates into CASSTGLGYEQYF.

V gene TRBV11-2 combines with J gene TRBJ1-4, with D possibly being TRBD1 (5 bases). The CDR3 sequence is 16 residues long. Trimming removed 1 base at V and 0 bases at J, with 9 bases between. The germline V gene has CDR1 SGHAT and CDR2 FQNNGV. The CDR3 DNA is TGTGCCAGCAGCTTAGGGCAGGGACCAACTAATGAAAAACTGTTTTTT. This gives the protein CASSLGQGPTNEKLFF. Supplemented by reference TRBV11-2 and TRBJ1-4, the full variable domain reads EAGVAQSPRYKIIEKRQSVAFWCNPISGHATLYWYQQILGQGPKLLIQFQNNGVVDDSQLPKDRFSAERLKGVDSTLKIQPAKLEDSAVYLCASSLGQGPTNEKLFFGSGTQLSVL.

Only a few counts were recorded for this clone. V is TRBV24-1 and J is TRBJ2-1, with TRBD1 matching 10 bases. Germline loops: CDR1 KGHDR, CDR2 SFDVKD. CDR3 size: 16 residues. The J segment lost 8 bases and the V segment lost 0 bases, leaving 6 bases of the junction unmatched. The CDR3 DNA reads as TGTGCCACCAGTGATTTGCCGGGACAGGGGTTGGATGAGCAGTTCTTC. Its protein product is CATSDLPGQGLDEQFF.

The chain uses TRBV6-4 and TRBJ2-2; 7 bases agree with TRBD1. CDR1 MRHNA and CDR2 SNTAGT come from the germline V gene. This CDR3 has 16 residues. The V segment lost 5 bases and the J segment 6 bases; nucleotides outside the gene matches: 12. The CDR3, as DNA: TGTGCCAGCAGTCCGAGGGCAGGGGGAAAATCCGGGGAGCTGTTTTTT. Translating gives CASSPRAGGKSGELFF.

The chain uses TRBV6-4 and TRBJ2-7; no reliable D call. Looked up from germline, CDR1 is MRHNA and CDR2 is SNTAGT. Trimming pared 5 bases from V and 1 base from J, leaving 15 bases between. The CDR3 runs to 15 residues. The CDR3 is CASSQIAAPSYEQYF. Written as DNA, the CDR3 is TGTGCCAGCAGTCAGATAGCAGCCCCGTCCTACGAGCAGTACTTC.

The chain recombines TRBV6-5 with TRBJ1-1; a weak D match, TRBD1 (5 bases). The length of the CDR3 is 14 residues. Germline V gene lookup returns CDR1 MNHEY and CDR2 SVGAGI. V lost 2 bases and J 4 bases, leaving 11 bases between the germline ends. The CDR3 here is CASSYRVGVTEAFF. The CDR3 nucleotides are TGTGCCAGCAGTTACAGGGTGGGGGTCACTGAAGCTTTCTTT.

This clone was counted once. The chain carries TRBV11-2 and TRBJ2-7; no clear D. CDR3 length: 12 amino acids. V lost 5 bases to trimming and J lost 5 bases, with 10 bases between them. Germline CDR1 and CDR2: SGHAT and FQNNGV. The DNA of the CDR3 is TGTGCCAGCAGCCTCCGGACCCACGAGCAGTACTTC. Translation gives CASSLRTHEQYF.

This chain connects TRBV28 to TRBJ2-5, with 8 nucleotides matching TRBD2. Germline V lookup: CDR1 MDHEN, CDR2 SYDVKM. The CDR3 consists of 15 residues. V dropped 4 bases and J dropped 5; count of bases not matched to a gene: 9. The CDR3 region is CASSSPGGEGETQYF. CDR3 sequence (DNA): TGTGCCAGCAGTTCTCCCGGGGGGGAAGGGGAGACCCAGTACTTC.

This clone was recorded a few times. The V and J genes are TRBV2 and TRBJ2-7; D is uncertain. The CDR3 covers 11 residues. Germline V CDR1 and CDR2: SNHLY, FYNNEI. The V end lost 8 bases, the J end lost 3 bases, and 8 bases lay between the germline ends. Here the CDR3 DNA reads TGTGCCAGCGCCGAGCGCTACGAGCAGTACTTC. As protein: CASAERYEQYF.

The chain carries TRBV4-2 and TRBJ1-3; D unclear. There are 15 residues in the CDR3. From germline, CDR1 is LGHNA and CDR2 YNFKEQ. Trimming took 0 bases from V and 7 from J, leaving 13 bases between them. CDR3 DNA: TGTGCCAGCAGCCAAGAAGGTGTGCTTGGGAACACCATATATTTT. It translates to CASSQEGVLGNTIYF.

The chain employs TRBV5-8 and TRBJ2-5; D may correspond to TRBD1 or TRBD2 (6 bases each). V was trimmed by 4 bases and J by 2 bases, leaving 18 bases between them. This CDR3 comprises 16 residues. Germline CDR1 is SGHTS and CDR2 is YDEGEE. CDR3 loop: CASSRGAGPWQETQYF. In DNA, the CDR3 is TGTGCCAGCAGCAGGGGGGCAGGTCCCTGGCAAGAGACCCAGTACTTC.

The V and J genes are TRBV5-1 and TRBJ2-7; 7 bases map to TRBD2. The CDR3 totals 18 residues. J gave up 4 bases and V 4 bases, and 20 bases lay outside the gene matches. Per germline, CDR1 SGHRS and CDR2 YFSETQ. The CDR3 DNA sequence: TGCGCCAGCAGCCTGGCGTCTAGCGGAGGGGCCATCCAGTACGAGCAGTACTTC. Protein sequence: CASSLASSGGAIQYEQYF.

The sample holds a few counts of this clone. The rearrangement joins TRBV27 to TRBJ1-1; 8 nucleotides line up with TRBD1. Germline CDR1 is MNHEY and CDR2 is SMNVEV (reference sequence). Trimming removed 2 bases from V and 4 bases from J; junction bases left unmatched: 3. CDR3 length: 14 residues. This CDR3 is CASSLGQGATEAFF. As DNA, the CDR3 is TGTGCCAGCAGTTTAGGTCAGGGGGCCACTGAAGCTTTCTTT.

This clone was counted once. The chain has TRBV30 and TRBJ1-3, with D unclear. Looked up from germline, CDR1 is GTSNPN and CDR2 is SVGIG (reference sequence). Trimming pared 4 bases from V and 5 bases from J, leaving 15 bases between. There are 14 residues in the CDR3. CDR3 nucleotides: TGTGCCTGGACCCGGTCCCTAGGGAGAAACACCATATATTTT. Its protein product is CAWTRSLGRNTIYF.

The chain recombines TRBV30 with TRBJ2-5; 10 nucleotides agree with TRBD2. This CDR3 region has 15 residues. The germline gives CDR1 GTSNPN, CDR2 SVGIG (reference sequence). V shed 7 bases, J shed 4 bases, and the junction held 12 bases outside the gene matches. CDR3: CASGLAGVLRETQYF. The CDR3 DNA sequence: TGTGCCTCCGGCCTAGCGGGAGTCTTGAGAGAGACCCAGTACTTC.

This clone has only one observation. The chain recombines TRBV27 with TRBJ2-7; D might be TRBD2 (5 bases). Trimming pared 3 bases from V and 6 bases from J, leaving 15 bases between. The germline V gene has CDR1 MNHEY and CDR2 SMNVEV (reference sequence). The CDR3 loop spans 14 amino acids. CDR3 sequence: CASSFRGRTGEQYF. CDR3 nucleotides: TGTGCCAGCAGTTTCCGAGGGAGAACCGGCGAGCAGTACTTC.

This chain links TRBV19 with TRBJ2-7, with D perhaps matching TRBD1 (5 bases). Germline CDR1 and CDR2: LNHDA and SQIVND (reference sequence). The CDR3 spans 14 residues. Trimming cost V 7 bases and J 0 bases, with 13 bases left between them. The CDR3 is CASKQAISSYEQYF. CDR3 coding DNA: TGTGCCAGTAAACAGGCAATCAGCTCCTACGAGCAGTACTTC.

The chain links TRBV2 to TRBJ1-5; the match to TRBD1 covers 9 bases. J was trimmed by 6 bases and V by 8 bases; bases with no gene match: 17. The CDR3 runs to 17 residues. From germline, CDR1 is SNHLY and CDR2 FYNNEI. CDR3 protein: CASRAGQGELESQPQHF. In DNA, the CDR3 is TGTGCCAGCCGTGCGGGACAGGGCGAGCTAGAGAGTCAGCCCCAGCATTTT.

V gene TRBV24-1 combines with J gene TRBJ1-2; no reliable D call. The CDR3 is 11 residues long. Germline V gene sequence: CDR1 KGHDR, CDR2 SFDVKD. V gave up 5 bases and J gave up 8 bases, with 8 bases separating them. The CDR3 DNA reads TGTGCCACCAGTGGGCCCGGAGGCTACACCTTC. Translated, it gives CATSGPGGYTF.

This clone was picked up one time. The rearrangement links TRBV28 to TRBJ1-2; D unresolved. This CDR3 spans 12 amino acids. Germline-derived CDR1 and CDR2 are MDHEN and SYDVKM. Trimming shortened V by 5 bases and J by 1 base, and 5 bases separated the two germline ends. As DNA, the CDR3 is TGTGCCAGCAGTACCGATAACTATGGCTACACCTTC. This codes for CASSTDNYGYTF.